The following is a T cell receptor beta chain sequence with its context. Its cognate antigen is unknown. The data were obtained in a study of response to subunit inactivated influenza vaccine. General study results and limits: The authors suggested that every seasonal influenza vaccination recruits few new T cells.

V lost 4 bases and J lost 3, with 15 bases in between. Germline values: CDR1 LGHNA, CDR2 YNFKEQ. This CDR3 contains 15 residues. TCRdb re-derived calls from the RT-PCR reads in MiXCR, one entry per CDR3 protein. In the table there are about 780,000 distinct CDR3 sequences, approximately 17% of which are singletons. The V gene is TRBV4-2, the J gene TRBJ2-5; D remains ambiguous. The TCR was taken from a man aged 50 to 60 who received an inactivated influenza vaccine. The sequences come from PBMCs from blood, collected 5 days after vaccination. CDR3 sequence: CASSRSGQLEETQYF. The CDR3 DNA is TGTGCCAGCAGCCGATCCGGGCAGCTGGAAGAGACCCAGTACTTC.